These T cell receptor beta chains were read from a single sample in a study of T cell repertoires in cytomegalovirus infection. TCRdb called the reads again in MiXCR, with one record for every CDR3 protein. The table lists 300,000 to 400,000 distinct CDR3 sequences, roughly 28% of them singletons. For these receptors, no antigen is known. The specimen comprised cultured PBMCs, sampled from culture after CMV antigen stimulation. These receptors all stem from a human donor in good health (CMV status not recorded). Some clones in this sample may be carry-over from other donors' samples. The CDR3 runs from the conserved cysteine through the conserved F or W. Fields, in order: clone size, V gene, J gene, CDR3 protein. Size is stated for part of the rows, as once, few or many counts, or as a class when the clone is expanded.

size: NA
V: TRBV12-5
J: TRBJ2-7
CDR3: CASGLVARRGNEQYF

size: NA
V: TRBV2
J: TRBJ2-1
CDR3: CASRRRGTYNEQFF

size: few
V: TRBV19
J: TRBJ2-7
CDR3: CASTAGLAYEQYF

size: few
V: TRBV27
J: TRBJ1-4
CDR3: CASSKTGQQQNEKLFF

size: few
V: TRBV20-1
J: TRBJ2-6
CDR3: CSAILESGANVLTF

size: NA
V: TRBV10-3
J: TRBJ2-2
CDR3: CAISESPFNTGELFF

size: NA
V: TRBV19
J: TRBJ1-2
CDR3: CASSVDRGLAGYGYTF

size: few
V: TRBV20-1
J: TRBJ2-7
CDR3: CSAATGTRAYEQYF

size: many
V: TRBV18
J: TRBJ2-1
CDR3: CASSPWAGGGGNEQFF

size: few
V: TRBV2
J: TRBJ2-1
CDR3: CASSQLAGGPVGEQFF

size: many
V: TRBV20-1
J: TRBJ2-7
CDR3: CSAREGSGRDEQYF

size: few
V: TRBV27
J: TRBJ1-6
CDR3: CASRDSQVSPLHF

size: NA
V: TRBV28
J: TRBJ1-2
CDR3: CASSRPGGYGYTF

size: NA
V: TRBV2
J: TRBJ2-7
CDR3: CASSEGLGEQYF

size: NA
V: TRBV4-1
J: TRBJ1-5
CDR3: CASSQDLQVGNQPQHF

size: NA
V: TRBV7-2
J: TRBJ2-1
CDR3: CASSYRGRGNEQFF

size: few
V: TRBV20-1
J: TRBJ2-1
CDR3: CSATGLAGGSYNEQFF

size: NA
V: TRBV11-2
J: TRBJ2-1
CDR3: CASSLKGGGADEQFF

size: NA
V: TRBV28
J: TRBJ2-3
CDR3: CASSPTLWREGSDTQYF

size: NA
V: TRBV27
J: TRBJ1-4
CDR3: CASSFFSTNEKLFF

size: few
V: TRBV6-6
J: TRBJ2-7
CDR3: CASNPGTSGYEQYF

size: NA
V: TRBV18
J: TRBJ2-7
CDR3: CASSPGEVTHEQYF

size: few
V: TRBV7-9
J: TRBJ2-2
CDR3: CASSFLSNTGELFF

size: NA
V: TRBV10-3
J: TRBJ2-5
CDR3: CASRPGGRAQETQYF

size: few
V: TRBV7-9
J: TRBJ2-2
CDR3: CASTREGLVAGELFF

size: NA
V: TRBV28
J: TRBJ1-5
CDR3: CASSPGTGIDQPQHF

size: NA
V: TRBV5-5
J: TRBJ1-2
CDR3: CASSLDGYEAGKNGYTF

size: NA
V: TRBV5-1
J: TRBJ2-2
CDR3: CASSGEGFNTGELFF

size: few
V: TRBV6-6
J: TRBJ1-3
CDR3: CASSYLRTGTGNTIYF

size: NA
V: TRBV2
J: TRBJ1-4
CDR3: CASSGGMEKLFF

size: few
V: TRBV12-3/TRBV12-4
J: TRBJ1-2
CDR3: CASSLEAGPLGGYTF

size: NA
V: TRBV6-8
J: TRBJ2-5
CDR3: CASSRRTSGSETQYF

size: few
V: TRBV6-5
J: TRBJ1-3
CDR3: CASSYDRANTIYF

size: NA
V: TRBV5-1
J: TRBJ1-5
CDR3: CASSLEGLNQPQHF

size: NA
V: TRBV7-2
J: TRBJ2-1
CDR3: CASSPAVGGLYNEQFF

size: once
V: TRBV6-5
J: TRBJ2-2
CDR3: CASSVGTELFF

size: few
V: TRBV25-1
J: TRBJ2-1
CDR3: CASSYRVSEQFF

size: NA
V: TRBV7-6
J: TRBJ2-3
CDR3: CASAGRDSSTDTQYF

size: few
V: TRBV20-1
J: TRBJ2-1
CDR3: CSARDPSQRPWTDEQFF

size: NA
V: TRBV7-9
J: TRBJ1-6
CDR3: CASAQGSRNSPLHF

size: NA
V: TRBV6-6
J: TRBJ2-2
CDR3: CASSQDLGTGELFF

size: NA
V: TRBV7-9
J: TRBJ1-1
CDR3: CASSSLGGVRSTEAFF

size: NA
V: TRBV5-4
J: TRBJ1-6
CDR3: CASSNNRVSGQDNSPLHF

size: many
V: TRBV27
J: TRBJ1-2
CDR3: CASTRGPNYGYTF

size: NA
V: TRBV29-1
J: TRBJ2-3
CDR3: CSVEGNADTQYF

size: NA
V: TRBV3-1
J: TRBJ1-1
CDR3: CASSQGGINTEAFF

size: NA
V: TRBV6-1
J: TRBJ2-2
CDR3: CASSVTGNTGELFF

size: few
V: TRBV19
J: TRBJ2-7
CDR3: CASSSLGEGSGAYEQYF

size: NA
V: TRBV7-9
J: TRBJ1-6
CDR3: CASSPVPDSPLHF

size: NA
V: TRBV27
J: TRBJ1-2
CDR3: CASSLSSGGVNYGYTF

size: NA
V: TRBV5-4
J: TRBJ1-6
CDR3: CASSLDLGRNSPLHF

size: NA
V: TRBV7-6
J: TRBJ2-7
CDR3: CASSLEAGPKNF

size: few
V: TRBV12-3/TRBV12-4
J: TRBJ1-1
CDR3: CASSAPPEENTEAFF

size: NA
V: TRBV7-4
J: TRBJ2-3
CDR3: CASRHRDGSTDTQYF